In its sample, the clone carrying this T cell receptor (beta chain) was seen a few times. This record comes from a study of blood T cells in healthy people across ages. About the research overall: Template-switching capture recovered about one barcoded beta molecule per two T cells.

The donors, healthy Caucasians from Russia, were aged 6 to 90. CDR3 length: 15 residues. CDR1 MGHRA and CDR2 YSYEKL come from the germline V gene. J lost 4 bases, V lost 4 bases, and 6 bases had no gene match. Primers used in a second PCR of about 7 to 12 cycles were a sample-barcoded 5' primer and a J-beta primer mix. TCRdb processed the 5' RACE reads anew with MiXCR; each CDR3 protein has one entry. The repertoire holds 700,000 to 900,000 distinct CDR3 sequences, with around 25% as singletons. Another study also made use of these data, one on T cells of mothers and their children. That paper adds: According to the study, all extracted RNA entered cDNA synthesis at 1.5 ug per 15 ul. Related mother-child pairs shared marginally more repertoire than unrelated pairs, though not significantly.

The sequencing sample was made of blood. The receptor was isolated from a boy aged 5-17 years in good health. The V and J genes are TRBV4-1 and TRBJ2-5, with TRBD2 identical over 10 bases. CDR3 amino acids: CASSLPPSGRETQYF. CDR3 DNA: TGCGCCAGCAGCCTGCCCCCTAGCGGGAGAGAGACCCAGTACTTC.